This T cell receptor beta chain stems from a study of shared clonotypes between healthy human individuals. Study-wide results and caveats: Non-shared clonotypes had lower generation probabilities than those shared by all four donors.

In the case of this clone: Antigen unknown.

The CDR3 extends over 11 amino acids. The germline gives CDR1 SQVTM, CDR2 ANQGSEA. The ends were cut back, 7 bases at V and 4 bases at J, with 10 bases in the middle. Replicate PCRs for sorted subsets used 200 ng DNA; this equaled 25,000 to 30,000 T cell genomes. As handled by the study authors: Filtering differed since immunoSEQ provided only junctions, with no quality scores. Some clones are missing from TCRdb's copy, which holds only in-frame ones; the method was immunoSEQ multiplex PCR. V, J and clone size are those of that table, while D and trimming were read from the DNA. The table lists around 2.5 million clones, 93% of them singletons.

The chain carries TRBV29-1 and TRBJ2-5; no reliable D call. The sample was naive CD4+ T cells from PBMCs. Noted subset: CD45RA+ positively selected. The source is a man between 18 and 35 years old in good health. Some clones in this sample may be carry-over from other donors' samples. CDR3 region: CSGRAGETQYF. CDR3 nucleotides: TGCAGCGGAAGGGCAGGAGAGACCCAGTACTTC.